The entry below gives a single T cell receptor (beta chain) sequence along with its context. Using immunoSEQ multiplex PCR, the repertoire was profiled, and TCRdb retains in-frame clones only, with some absent. The repertoire holds some 2.3 million clones, about 92% seen once, with 0.39% in the top ten. This record comes from a study of shared clonotypes between healthy human individuals. With 3 bases removed from V and 2 bases from J, the gap between germline ends came to 11 bases. The CDR3 has 14 amino acids. CDR1 and CDR2 from the germline V gene are KGHSH and LQKENI. Sequencing used naive CD4+ T cells from PBMCs. Subset specified: CD45RA+ positively selected. The sequence came from a man aged 18 to 35 in good health. Some clones in this sample may be carry-over from other donors' samples. The chain uses TRBV18 and TRBJ2-7; D perhaps matches TRBD2 (6 bases). The CDR3 is CASSPSGGAYEQYF. CDR3 nucleotide sequence: TGTGCCAGCTCACCTTCAGGCGGGGCCTACGAGCAGTACTTC.